Shown below are 21 T cell receptor beta chains from a single sample sequenced in a study of blood T cell repertoires in COVID-19. Assay used: immunoSEQ multiplex PCR; TCRdb lists only in-frame clones, some missing. In the table there are 160,000 or so clones, around 80% of which are singletons. Source material: peripheral blood. These receptors all come from a man between 65 and 80 years old with active or convalescent COVID-19.

Regarding this clone: A much larger clone sits a single nucleotide away, making a read error possible. The same CDR3 also results from other DNA sequences found in this sample. The CDR3 DNA follows: TGTGCCAGCAGCCAAGACCGGGGGGCCTCTGGAAACACCATATATTTT. This encodes CASSQDRGASGNTIYF. The chain has TRBV4-2 and TRBJ1-3; perhaps TRBD1 as D (6 bases). The CDR3 length is 16 residues. The germline CDR1 and CDR2 sequences are LGHNA and YNFKEQ. V was trimmed by 0 bases and J by 0 bases, leaving 9 bases between them.

V and J are TRBV5-8 and TRBJ2-7, with 7 bases lining up with TRBD1. The CDR3 spans 13 residues. The germline V gene has CDR1 SGHTS and CDR2 YDEGEE. V shed 6 bases and J 5 bases; nucleotides not matched to a gene: 8. Here the CDR3 DNA reads TGTGCCAGCAATCGACAGGGTTGGGACGAGCAGTACTTC. This gives the protein CASNRQGWDEQYF.

V and J are TRBV29-1 and TRBJ1-3; 10 bases are a match to TRBD1. Trimming took 6 bases from V and 3 from J; bases not matched to a gene: 8. Looked up from germline, CDR1 is SQVTM and CDR2 is ANQGSEA. The CDR3 is made up of 15 amino acids. CDR3 residues: CSVTGTGVGGNTIYF. The DNA of the CDR3 is TGCAGCGTCACCGGGACAGGGGTTGGTGGAAACACCATATATTTT.

This clone appeared a single time. The chain carries TRBV23-1 and TRBJ1-1; possibly TRBD1 for D (6 bases). TRBV23-1 is designated an ORF whose function remains uncertain. The V and J ends lost 7 bases and 0 bases respectively, with 21 bases between them. This CDR3 has 17 residues. This chain's CDR3 is CASIQVGDGQMNTEAFF. The CDR3 DNA reads as TGCGCCAGCATCCAAGTAGGGGACGGACAGATGAACACTGAAGCTTTCTTT.

J is TRBJ2-5 and V is TRBV7-2, with 11 positions matching TRBD2. Germline CDR1 and CDR2: SGHTA and FQGNSA. This CDR3 region has 16 residues. J lost 1 base, V lost 5 bases, and 6 bases had no gene match. CDR3 sequence reads: CASSALAGARQETQYF. CDR3 DNA: TGTGCCAGCAGCGCACTAGCGGGGGCTCGCCAAGAGACCCAGTACTTC.

The chain recombines TRBV7-9 with TRBJ1-4; a weak D match, TRBD1 (5 bases). The CDR3 totals 15 residues. Germline loops: CDR1 SEHNR, CDR2 FQNEAQ (reference sequence). With 5 bases removed from V and 0 bases from J, the gap between germline ends came to 10 bases. CDR3 sequence: CASSPLQATNEKLFF. The CDR3 nucleotides read TGTGCCAGCAGCCCACTACAGGCAACTAATGAAAAACTGTTTTTT.

The chain recombines TRBV2 with TRBJ2-7; D may be TRBD1 (5 bases). Trimming stripped 7 bases from V and 5 bases from J, with 18 bases between. The CDR3 is 14 amino acids. Germline CDR1 SNHLY, CDR2 FYNNEI. The DNA of the CDR3 is TGTGCCAGCACCCAACAGGAGACTCGACACGAGCAGTACTTC. Protein: CASTQQETRHEQYF. The full variable domain, in which reference TRBV2 and TRBJ2-7 provide the parts outside the CDR3, is EPEVTQTPSHQVTQMGQEVILRCVPISNHLYFYWYRQILGQKVEFLVSFYNNEISEKSEIFDDQFSVERPDGSNFTLKIRSTKLEDSAMYFCASTQQETRHEQYFGPGTRLTVT.

The CDR3 DNA reads TGTGCCAGCAGTGACCAGGGATTTGGCTACACCTTC. It codes for CASSDQGFGYTF. The rearrangement uses TRBV25-1 and TRBJ1-2; a possible D gene is TRBD1 (5 bases). Germline V gives CDR1 MGHDK, CDR2 SYGVNS. The V end lost 3 bases, the J end lost 7 bases, and 9 bases lay between the germline ends. There are 12 residues in the CDR3.

This chain connects TRBV5-1 to TRBJ2-7; 9 bases match TRBD1. The CDR3 has 15 amino acids. The germline gives CDR1 SGHRS, CDR2 YFSETQ. The V and J ends lost 2 bases and 6 bases, in that order; junction bases with no gene match: 9. The CDR3 DNA is TGCGCCAGCAGCTTTGGGGACAGGGACGGAGGCGAGCAGTACTTC. Its translation: CASSFGDRDGGEQYF.

This chain connects TRBV18 to TRBJ1-6; 7 bases are a match to TRBD1. Germline V lookup: CDR1 KGHSH, CDR2 LQKENI. The V gene end was trimmed by 5 bases and the J gene end by 5 bases; junction bases not matched to a gene: 6. CDR3 length: 15 amino acids. CDR3 loop: CASSATGTDNSPLHF. The CDR3 nucleotides read TGTGCCAGCTCAGCGACCGGGACAGATAATTCACCCCTCCACTTT.

The chain uses TRBV29-1 and TRBJ1-6; D uncertain. The germline V gene has CDR1 SQVTM and CDR2 ANQGSEA. CDR3 length equals 16 residues. Trimming took 3 bases from V and 0 from J, leaving 12 bases between them. In nucleotides, the CDR3 is TGCAGCGTTGAGAGGACTGAGAGCTCCTATAATTCACCCCTCCACTTT. It codes for CSVERTESSYNSPLHF.

This chain's CDR3 is CASTQGADQPQHF. Written as DNA, the CDR3 is TGTGCCAGTACCCAGGGGGCCGATCAGCCCCAGCATTTT. The J gene is TRBJ1-5, the V gene TRBV27; 8 bases fit TRBD1. CDR1 and CDR2 (germline): MNHEY, SMNVEV (reference sequence). The CDR3 is made up of 13 amino acids. Unmatched junction bases numbered 6, after V lost 9 bases and J lost 5 bases.

V is TRBV9 and J is TRBJ1-5, with D unresolved. V was pared by 0 bases and J by 4 bases, with 8 bases between. The CDR3 consists of 14 residues. Germline CDR1 is SGDLS and CDR2 is YYNGEE. CDR3 coding DNA: TGTGCCAGCAGCGTAGGGGCTGAAAATCAGCCCCAGCATTTT. It translates to CASSVGAENQPQHF.

CDR3 DNA: TGTGCCAGCAGTGGGGAGACGGGTCAGCCCCAGCATTTT. This sequence encodes CASSGETGQPQHF. This chain connects TRBV6-4 to TRBJ1-5, with unresolved D. The CDR3 length is 13 residues. The V end was cut by 4 bases, the J end by 6 bases, with 10 bases between. Germline CDR1 is MRHNA and CDR2 is SNTAGT.

This clone was counted once. The V and J genes are TRBV7-2 and TRBJ2-3; 8 bases line up with TRBD1. This CDR3 spans 15 amino acids. The trim removed 5 bases at V and 6 bases at J, leaving 10 bases unmatched. Germline lookup yields CDR1 SGHTA and CDR2 FQGNSA. CDR3 sequence (DNA): TGTGCCAGCAGCCCCAGGGGGCGGGCGCCGGATACGCAGTATTTT. It specifies CASSPRGRAPDTQYF.

The table lists this clone with a few counts. The genes are TRBV12-5 and TRBJ1-1; 7 nucleotides agree with TRBD1. Per the germline V gene, CDR1 is LGHNT and CDR2 is FRNRAP. The CDR3 spans 13 residues. J was trimmed by 4 bases and V by 6 bases; bases with no gene match: 5. The CDR3 bases are TGTGCTAGTGGAAGGGACAGCTCCACTGAAGCTTTCTTT. Translating it yields CASGRDSSTEAFF.

The chain uses TRBV6-5 and TRBJ1-3, with D perhaps matching TRBD1 (5 bases). CDR3 length: 13 residues. Germline lookup yields CDR1 MNHEY and CDR2 SVGAGI. Trimming shortened V by 4 bases and J by 7 bases, and 11 bases separated the two germline ends. The CDR3 DNA follows: TGTGCCAGCAGTTCCAGGGCTCCGAACACCATATATTTT. It codes for CASSSRAPNTIYF.

The rearrangement uses TRBV19 and TRBJ2-7, with TRBD1 as a possible D gene (6 bases). The CDR3 runs 13 residues. Germline V gene sequence: CDR1 LNHDA, CDR2 SQIVND (reference sequence). Trimming left V 5 bases short and J 4 bases short, with 12 bases between. CDR3 residues: CASSPSTGYEQYF. As DNA, the CDR3 is TGTGCCAGTAGTCCCTCCACAGGGTACGAGCAGTACTTC.

This chain uses TRBV10-1 with TRBJ1-1; 8 nucleotides match TRBD1. The germline V gene encodes CDR1 WNHNN and CDR2 SYGVQD (reference sequence). After removal of 2 bases from V and 3 bases from J, the junction contained 5 bases not matched to a gene. CDR3 length: 15 residues. The CDR3 reads CASSEGRGLYTEAFF. The CDR3 coding sequence is TGCGCCAGCAGTGAGGGCAGGGGGCTTTACACTGAAGCTTTCTTT.

CDR3 sequence (DNA): TGTGCCAGCAGCCGCCACGAGGGATTTCAGCCCCAGCATTTT. This sequence encodes CASSRHEGFQPQHF. The chain is built from TRBV5-8 and TRBJ1-5; unclear D gene. V lost 4 bases, J lost 6 bases, and 14 bases lay in between. Germline V CDR1 and CDR2: SGHTS, YDEGEE. The CDR3 length is 14 residues. Full variable domain (remainder filled in from reference TRBV5-8 and TRBJ1-5): EAGVTQSPTHLIKTRGQQATLRCSPISGHTSVYWYQQALGLGLQFLLWYDEGEERNRGNFPPRFSGRQFPNYSSELNVNALELEDSALYLCASSRHEGFQPQHFGDGTRLSIL.

The chain couples TRBV7-8 to TRBJ2-1, with D tentatively TRBD2 (5 bases). Germline V gene lookup returns CDR1 SGHVS and CDR2 FQNEAQ. V lost 2 bases and J 5 bases, leaving 16 bases between the germline ends. This CDR3 contains 16 residues. CDR3 coding DNA: TGTGCCAGCAGCTTACGGTTTCGGAGGTCAGACAATGAGCAGTTCTTC. Amino acids: CASSLRFRRSDNEQFF.